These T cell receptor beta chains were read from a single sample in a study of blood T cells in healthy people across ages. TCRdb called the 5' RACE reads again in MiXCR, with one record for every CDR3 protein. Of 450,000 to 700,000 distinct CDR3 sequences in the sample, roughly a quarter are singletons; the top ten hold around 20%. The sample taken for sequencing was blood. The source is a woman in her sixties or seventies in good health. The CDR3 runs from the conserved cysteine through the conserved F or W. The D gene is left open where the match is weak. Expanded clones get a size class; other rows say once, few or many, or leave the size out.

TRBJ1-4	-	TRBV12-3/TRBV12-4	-	CASSLGSGNEKLFF	TGTGCCAGCAGTTTGGGGTCGGGAAATGAAAAACTGTTTTTT
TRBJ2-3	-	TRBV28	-	CASLRPDRDTQYF	TGTGCCAGCCTACGGCCGGATAGAGATACGCAGTATTTT
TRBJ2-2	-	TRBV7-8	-	CASRLSVNTGELFF	TGTGCCAGCCGACTCAGTGTTAACACCGGGGAGCTGTTTTTT
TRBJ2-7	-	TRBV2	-	CASQLQGISYEQYF	TGTGCCAGCCAATTACAGGGAATCTCCTACGAGCAGTACTTC
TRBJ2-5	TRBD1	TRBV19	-	CASSHRGSETQYF	TGTGCCAGTAGCCACAGGGGATCAGAGACCCAGTACTTC
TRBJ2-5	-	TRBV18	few	CASSPPGFRETQYF	TGTGCCAGCTCACCACCGGGTTTTAGAGAGACCCAGTACTTC
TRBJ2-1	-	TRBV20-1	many	CSARDGRGPNPYNEQFF	TGCAGTGCTAGAGATGGGAGGGGGCCCAACCCTTACAATGAGCAGTTCTTC
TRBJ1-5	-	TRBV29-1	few	CSVVHDSNQPQHF	TGCAGCGTTGTTCACGATAGCAATCAGCCCCAGCATTTT
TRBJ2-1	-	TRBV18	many	CASSPQGGEQFF	TGTGCCAGCTCACCACAGGGAGGTGAGCAGTTCTTC
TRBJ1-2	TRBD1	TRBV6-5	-	CASSDYRGSNYGYTF	TGTGCCAGCAGTGACTACAGGGGCTCTAACTATGGCTACACCTTC
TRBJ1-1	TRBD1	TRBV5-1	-	CASSPRDSGNTEAFF	TGCGCCAGCAGCCCCCGGGACAGTGGGAACACTGAAGCTTTCTTT
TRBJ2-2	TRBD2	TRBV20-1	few	CSAKGRGRDTGELFF	TGCAGTGCTAAGGGGCGGGGGAGGGATACCGGGGAGCTGTTTTTT
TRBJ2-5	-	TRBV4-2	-	CASSQGLGWETQYF	TGTGCCAGCAGCCAAGGTCTAGGTTGGGAGACCCAGTACTTC
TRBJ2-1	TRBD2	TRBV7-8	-	CASSLKSGGALYNEQFF	TGTGCCAGCAGCTTAAAAAGCGGGGGGGCCCTTTACAATGAGCAGTTCTTC
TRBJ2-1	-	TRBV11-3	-	CASSSPQGYFYNEQFF	TGTGCCAGCAGCTCACCCCAGGGATACTTTTACAATGAGCAGTTCTTC
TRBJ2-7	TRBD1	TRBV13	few	CASSPGTTGYEQYF	TGTGCCAGCAGCCCCGGGACGACAGGGTACGAGCAGTACTTC